The next 10 T cell receptor beta chains were all read from a single sample in a study of T cells after yellow fever vaccination. TCRdb reanalysed the 5' RACE reads using MiXCR and keeps one entry per CDR3 protein. The data contain 620,000 or so distinct CDR3 sequences, about 12% of them seen just once; the ten biggest clones take up about 15%. The sample consisted of PBMCs, taken on the day of the yellow fever booster vaccination. These receptors were collected from a man aged 30 to 39 who received the YFV17D yellow fever vaccine.

The chain is built from TRBV3-1 and TRBJ1-2; D not certain. This CDR3 has 14 amino acids. CDR1 and CDR2 (germline): LGHDT, YNNKEL (reference sequence). Between the trimmed V and J ends, which lost 0 bases and 7 bases, there was a span of 12 bases. CDR3 amino acids: CASSQDLTPSGYTF. CDR3 in DNA: TGTGCCAGCAGCCAAGATCTTACCCCCTCTGGCTACACCTTC.

The genes are TRBV10-3 and TRBJ2-2; D might be TRBD1 (6 bases). CDR1 is ENHRY and CDR2 is SYGVKD in the germline V gene. Between the trimmed V and J ends, which lost 8 bases and 7 bases, there was a span of 14 bases. This CDR3 region has 13 residues. DNA of the CDR3: TGTGCCATCCCAGGGGAGATTGGCGGGGAGCTGTTTTTT. It yields the protein CAIPGEIGGELFF.

The gene calls are TRBV9 and TRBJ2-1; 7 bases map to TRBD2. The junction had 10 bases not matched to a gene; V was cut back by 3 bases and J by 4 bases. This CDR3 contains 16 residues. Germline-derived CDR1 and CDR2 are SGDLS and YYNGEE. CDR3 in amino acids: CASSAKSGLLYNEQFF. CDR3 coding DNA: TGTGCCAGCAGCGCAAAATCGGGACTACTTTACAATGAGCAGTTCTTC.

This clonotype was seen more than once but under ten times. The genes are TRBV10-3 and TRBJ2-7; 12 bases match TRBD2. CDR1 is ENHRY and CDR2 is SYGVKD in the germline V gene. The J segment lost 0 bases and the V segment lost 0 bases, leaving 3 bases of the junction unmatched. This CDR3 spans 17 amino acids. CDR3 sequence reads: CAISESGTSGYSYEQYF. Here the CDR3 DNA reads TGTGCCATCAGTGAGTCAGGGACTAGCGGGTACTCCTACGAGCAGTACTTC.

This clonotype was seen a handful of times. The V gene is TRBV14, the J gene TRBJ2-7; no clear D gene. V lost 8 bases to trimming and J lost 0 bases, with 8 bases between them. CDR1 is SGHDN, CDR2 FVKESK, per germline. The CDR3 is 12 residues long. CDR3: CASGDSSYEQYF. The CDR3 coding sequence is TGTGCCAGCGGCGACTCCTCCTACGAGCAGTACTTC. Supplemented by reference TRBV14 and TRBJ2-7, the full variable domain reads EAGVTQFPSHSVIEKGQTVTLRCDPISGHDNLYWYRRVMGKEIKFLLHFVKESKQDESGMPNNRFLAERTGGTYSTLKVQPAELEDSGVYFCASGDSSYEQYFGPGTRLTVT.

The chain couples TRBV19 to TRBJ1-2; weak D call: TRBD1 (6 bases). The CDR3 spans 17 residues. CDR1 and CDR2 from the germline V gene are LNHDA and SQIVND (reference sequence). The germline V and J ends were trimmed by 4 bases and 4 bases, with 22 bases remaining between them. The CDR3 is CASSTRTRSGAIYGYTF. CDR3 nucleotides: TGTGCCAGTAGTACGCGTACTAGGTCAGGGGCTATCTATGGCTACACCTTC.

V and J are TRBV5-6 and TRBJ2-4, with a possible D match to TRBD2 (5 bases). Trimming removed 4 bases from V and 7 bases from J, with 18 bases in between. In germline, CDR1 is SGHDT, CDR2 YYEEEE. This CDR3 is 15 amino acids long. As DNA, the CDR3 is TGTGCCAGCAGCCCCGGGATGAGTCCTGGGAACATTCAGTACTTC. Its translation is CASSPGMSPGNIQYF.

This clonotype was counted only a few times. The chain employs TRBV27 and TRBJ2-7, with 13 bases fitting TRBD2. Trimming cost V 5 bases and J 4 bases; bases outside gene matches: 11. CDR3 length equals 17 residues. The V gene's germline CDR1 is MNHEY and CDR2 SMNVEV (reference sequence). The CDR3 DNA reads TGTGCCAGCAGTCCCCGGACTAGCGGGAGACGATCGTACGAGCAGTACTTC. Translated: CASSPRTSGRRSYEQYF.

This clonotype has more than one count but fewer than ten. An end of the junction differs from the germline gene, which may be a read error. V gene TRBV7-7 combines with J gene TRBJ2-3, with 7 bases lining up with TRBD2. The length of the CDR3 is 13 residues. Germline CDR1 is SSHAT and CDR2 is FNYEAQ (reference sequence). Written as DNA, the CDR3 is TGTGCTAGCAGCCCGGGACTAACAAATACGCAGTATTTT. The encoded protein is CASSPGLTNTQYF.

As for this clonotype: The junction and the germline gene differ at one end; a read error may be behind it. This chain links TRBV3-1 with TRBJ2-1, with unresolved D. Per the germline V gene, CDR1 is LGHDT and CDR2 is YNNKEL (reference sequence). This CDR3 contains 17 residues. In DNA, the CDR3 is TGTGCCAGCACCCAAGGCGAGCTGAGGCGTTCTTACAATGAGCAGTTCTTC. Its protein product is CASTQGELRRSYNEQFF.